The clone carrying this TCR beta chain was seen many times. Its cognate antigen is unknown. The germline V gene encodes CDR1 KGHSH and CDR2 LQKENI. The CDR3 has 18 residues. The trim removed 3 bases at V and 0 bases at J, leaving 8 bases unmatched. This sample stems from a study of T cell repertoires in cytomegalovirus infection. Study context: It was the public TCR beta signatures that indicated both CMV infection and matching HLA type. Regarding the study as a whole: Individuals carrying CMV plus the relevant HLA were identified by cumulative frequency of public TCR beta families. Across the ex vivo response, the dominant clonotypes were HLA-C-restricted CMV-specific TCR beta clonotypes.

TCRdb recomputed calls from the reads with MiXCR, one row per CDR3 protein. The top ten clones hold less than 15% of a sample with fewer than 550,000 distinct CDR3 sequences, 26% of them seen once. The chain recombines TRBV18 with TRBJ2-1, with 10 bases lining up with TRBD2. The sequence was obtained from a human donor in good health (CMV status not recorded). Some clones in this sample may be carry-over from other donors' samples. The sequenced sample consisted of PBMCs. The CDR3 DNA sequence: TGTGCCAGCTCACCGGCCGGGACTAGCGTTAGCTCCTACAATGAGCAGTTCTTC. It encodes CASSPAGTSVSSYNEQFF. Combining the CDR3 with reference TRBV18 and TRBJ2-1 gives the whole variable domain NAGVMQNPRHLVRRRGQEARLRCSPMKGHSHVYWYRQLPEEGLKFMVYLQKENIIDESGMPKERFSAEFPKEGPSILRIQQVVRGDSAAYFCASSPAGTSVSSYNEQFFGPGTRLTVL.